This TCR beta chain was profiled in a study of cytomegalovirus exposure and HLA in healthy donors (dated by TCRdb to about 2017). For context, the study as a whole: A later analysis indicated that the 90 to 150 validation repertoires were generated on the platform also employed for the 670 or so repertoires of the first cohort. The study was designed to test whether signatures of past pathogen exposure could be identified by cataloging public T cell receptors. A separate validation cohort of over a hundred different subjects was used in addition to the approximately 610-subject first cohort. High-throughput TCR immunosequencing, statistical association of individual TCRs with disease status, and machine learning were combined to predict cytomegalovirus infection status. Findings and caveats that apply to the study as a whole: While some public TCRs were present in many individuals, most TCR sequences turned up only very rarely across donors. Of the cluster scores, roughly 93% were above 0 in a later analysis, which found that TCRs clustered in the first cohort also tended to co-occur in the 95 to 150 validation repertoires. A later analysis lacked HLA typing for the validation cohort, so it scored co-occurrence in that cohort across all 110 or so repertoires. The classifier was reported to diagnose cytomegalovirus status with high specificity and sensitivity in both the original and validation cohorts. In vitro tests confirmed that three of the cytomegalovirus-associated TCR beta chains recognize cytomegalovirus antigens. The study gave a list of about 150 TCR beta chains associated with cytomegalovirus. According to the authors, the approach could potentially be generalized to other disease states and immunological phenotypes.

The library came from the immunoSEQ multiplex PCR assay. On the authors' methods: To diagnose cytomegalovirus status from the catalog of TCR beta chain sequences, a statistical classification framework was built. TCRdb mirrors the immuneACCESS table, restricted to in-frame sequences. Some clones are absent from its copies; in checked studies, under half trace to an unresolved V gene, and the reason for the others is unknown. That table gives V, J and clone size, and the DNA gave D and trimming. The sample table lists some 49,000 clones, approximately 93% of them with a count of one. Roughly 7.1% of the sample is in the top ten clones. Separate from the roughly 650-subject first cohort, the validation cohort of about 130 subjects was the group to which the donors belonged. About this clone: The antigen this receptor binds is unknown. No much larger clonotype is one base removed from it; base qualities were not supplied.

Deletion took 5 bases off V and 1 base off J, with a span of 7 bases between the germline ends. CDR1 and CDR2 were assigned from the germline V gene as SGHTA and FQGTGA. From its cysteine to its phenylalanine, the CDR3 spans 13 amino acids. Only the CDR3 region is kept as DNA, spanning 39 bases read in frame from base 1. The material sequenced was PBMCs. The chain is assembled from TRBV7-3 and TRBJ2-3; TRBD2 is a possible D gene, resting on 5 matching bases. The sequence was obtained from a woman between 18 and 30 years old in good health and CMV-seropositive. The CDR3 reads as follows: CASSVEGTDTQYF. The bases are TGTGCCAGCAGCGTGGAGGGCACAGATACGCAGTATTTT. With all but the CDR3 taken from the reference TRBV7-3 and TRBJ2-3 genes, the full variable domain is: GAGVSQTPSNKVTEKGKYVELRCDPISGHTALYWYRQSLGQGPEFLIYFQGTGAADDSGLPNDRFFAVRPEGSVSTLKIQRTERGDSAVYLCASSVEGTDTQYFGPGTRLTVL.